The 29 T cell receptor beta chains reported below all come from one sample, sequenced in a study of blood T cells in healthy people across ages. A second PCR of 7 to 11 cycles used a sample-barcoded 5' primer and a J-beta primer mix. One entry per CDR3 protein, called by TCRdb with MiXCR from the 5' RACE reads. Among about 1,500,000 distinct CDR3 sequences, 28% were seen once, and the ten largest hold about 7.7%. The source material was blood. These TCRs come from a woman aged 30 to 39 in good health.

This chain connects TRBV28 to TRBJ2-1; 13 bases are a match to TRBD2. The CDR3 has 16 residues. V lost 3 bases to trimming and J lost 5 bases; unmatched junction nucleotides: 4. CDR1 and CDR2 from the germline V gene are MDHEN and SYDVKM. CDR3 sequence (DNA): TGTGCCAGCAGTTTTCGGGGACTAGCGGGGAACAATGAGCAGTTCTTC. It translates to CASSFRGLAGNNEQFF.

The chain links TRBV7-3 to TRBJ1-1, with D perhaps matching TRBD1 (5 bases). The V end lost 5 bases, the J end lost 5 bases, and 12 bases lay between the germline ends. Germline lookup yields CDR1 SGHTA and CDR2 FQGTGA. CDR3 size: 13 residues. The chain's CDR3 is CASSRMKGTEAFF. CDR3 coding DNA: TGTGCCAGCAGCCGAATGAAGGGGACTGAAGCTTTCTTT. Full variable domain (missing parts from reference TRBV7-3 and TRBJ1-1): GAGVSQTPSNKVTEKGKYVELRCDPISGHTALYWYRQSLGQGPEFLIYFQGTGAADDSGLPNDRFFAVRPEGSVSTLKIQRTERGDSAVYLCASSRMKGTEAFFGQGTRLTVV.

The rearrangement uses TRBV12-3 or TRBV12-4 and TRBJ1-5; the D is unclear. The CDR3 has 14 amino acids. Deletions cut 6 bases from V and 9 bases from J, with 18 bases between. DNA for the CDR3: TGTGCCAGCAGCCCCTCTGGGCATGGTTCGCCCCAGCATTTT. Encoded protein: CASSPSGHGSPQHF.

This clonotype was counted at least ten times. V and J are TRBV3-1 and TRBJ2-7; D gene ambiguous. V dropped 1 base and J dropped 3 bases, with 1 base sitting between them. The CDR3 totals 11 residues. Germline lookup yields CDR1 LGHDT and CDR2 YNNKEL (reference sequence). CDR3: CASSQVYEQYF. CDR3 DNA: TGTGCCAGCAGCCAAGTCTACGAGCAGTACTTC.

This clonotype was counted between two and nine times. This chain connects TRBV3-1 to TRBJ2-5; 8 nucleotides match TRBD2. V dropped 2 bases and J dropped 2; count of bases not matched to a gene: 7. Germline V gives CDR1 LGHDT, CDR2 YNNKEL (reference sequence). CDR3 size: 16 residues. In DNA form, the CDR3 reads TGTGCCAGCAGCCAAACAGGAGCGGGGGAGCAAGAGACCCAGTACTTC. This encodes CASSQTGAGEQETQYF.

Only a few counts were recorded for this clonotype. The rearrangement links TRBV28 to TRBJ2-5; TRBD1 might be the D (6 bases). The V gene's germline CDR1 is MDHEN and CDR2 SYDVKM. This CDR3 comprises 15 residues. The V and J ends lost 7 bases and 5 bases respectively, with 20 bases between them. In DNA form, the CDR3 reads TGTGCCAGCATTCTCAGGGGCAGGGCAGGGGAGACCCAGTACTTC. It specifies CASILRGRAGETQYF.

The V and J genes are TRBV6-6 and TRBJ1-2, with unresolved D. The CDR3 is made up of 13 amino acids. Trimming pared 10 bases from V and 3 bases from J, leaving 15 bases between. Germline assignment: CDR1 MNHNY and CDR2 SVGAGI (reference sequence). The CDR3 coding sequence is TGTGCCACCCTGGAGATGGGTGACTATGGCTACACCTTC. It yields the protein CATLEMGDYGYTF.

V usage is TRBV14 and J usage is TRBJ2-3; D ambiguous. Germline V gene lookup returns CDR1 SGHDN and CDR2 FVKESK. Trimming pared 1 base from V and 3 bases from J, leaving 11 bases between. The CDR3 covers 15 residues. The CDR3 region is CASSQASSATDTQYF. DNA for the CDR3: TGTGCCAGCAGCCAAGCGTCCTCCGCAACAGATACGCAGTATTTT.

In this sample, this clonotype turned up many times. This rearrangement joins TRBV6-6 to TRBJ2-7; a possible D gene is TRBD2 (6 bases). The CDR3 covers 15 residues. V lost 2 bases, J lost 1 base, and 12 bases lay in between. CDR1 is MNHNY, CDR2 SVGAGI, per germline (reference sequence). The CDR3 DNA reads TGTGCCAGCAGTTACAAGCGGGCGCAGTCCTACGAGCAGTACTTC. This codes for CASSYKRAQSYEQYF.

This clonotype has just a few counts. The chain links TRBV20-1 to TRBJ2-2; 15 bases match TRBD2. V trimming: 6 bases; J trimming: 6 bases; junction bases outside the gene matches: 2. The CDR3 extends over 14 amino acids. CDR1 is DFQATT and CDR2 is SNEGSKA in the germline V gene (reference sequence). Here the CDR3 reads CSAGTSGRPGELFF. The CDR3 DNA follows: TGCAGTGCCGGGACTAGCGGGAGGCCCGGGGAGCTGTTTTTT.

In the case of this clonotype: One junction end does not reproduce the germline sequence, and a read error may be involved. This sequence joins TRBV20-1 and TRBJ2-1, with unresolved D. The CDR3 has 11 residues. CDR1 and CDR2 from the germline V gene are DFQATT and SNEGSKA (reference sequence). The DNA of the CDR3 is TGCGGTGCTATTGATGGCTTGTTTAAGTTCTTC. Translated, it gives CGAIDGLFKFF.

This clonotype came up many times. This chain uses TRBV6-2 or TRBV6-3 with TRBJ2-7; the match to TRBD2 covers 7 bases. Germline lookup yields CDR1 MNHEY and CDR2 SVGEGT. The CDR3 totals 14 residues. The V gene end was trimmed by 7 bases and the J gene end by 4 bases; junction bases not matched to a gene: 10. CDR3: CASKGTGGGYEQYF. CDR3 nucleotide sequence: TGTGCCAGCAAGGGCACGGGAGGAGGGTACGAGCAGTACTTC.

Here the CDR3 reads CASSTPTGTNTEAFF. The CDR3 nucleotides are TGTGCCAGCAGTACCCCGACAGGGACGAACACTGAAGCTTTCTTT. The rearrangement joins TRBV2 to TRBJ1-1; 7 positions match TRBD1. In germline, CDR1 is SNHLY, CDR2 FYNNEI. This CDR3 is 15 amino acids long. After removal of 5 bases from V and 1 base from J, the junction contained 7 bases not matched to a gene.

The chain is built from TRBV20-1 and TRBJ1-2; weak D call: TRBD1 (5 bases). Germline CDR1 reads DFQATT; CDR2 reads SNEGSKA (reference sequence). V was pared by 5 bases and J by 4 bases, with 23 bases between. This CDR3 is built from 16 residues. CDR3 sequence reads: CSAPTSGDGLGYGYTF. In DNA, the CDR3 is TGCAGTGCTCCTACCTCCGGGGACGGCCTGGGCTATGGCTACACCTTC.

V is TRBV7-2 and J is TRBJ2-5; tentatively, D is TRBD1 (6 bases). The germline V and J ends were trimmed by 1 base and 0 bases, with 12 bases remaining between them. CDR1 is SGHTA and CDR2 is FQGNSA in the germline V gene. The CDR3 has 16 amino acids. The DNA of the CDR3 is TGTGCCAGCAGCTTAGGCTTCCGGGACAACCAAGAGACCCAGTACTTC. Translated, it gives CASSLGFRDNQETQYF.

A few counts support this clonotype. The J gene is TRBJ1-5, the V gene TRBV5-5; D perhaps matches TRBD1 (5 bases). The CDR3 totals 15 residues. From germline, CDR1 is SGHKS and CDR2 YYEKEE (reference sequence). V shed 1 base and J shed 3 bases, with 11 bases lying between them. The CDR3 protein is CASSLRTLDNQPQHF. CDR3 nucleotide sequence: TGTGCCAGCAGCTTGAGGACACTCGACAATCAGCCCCAGCATTTT.

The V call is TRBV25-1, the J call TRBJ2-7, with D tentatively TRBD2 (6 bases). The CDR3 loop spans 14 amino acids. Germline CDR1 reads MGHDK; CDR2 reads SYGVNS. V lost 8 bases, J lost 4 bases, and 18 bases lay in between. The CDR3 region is CASAKTGLLYEQYF. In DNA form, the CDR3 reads TGTGCCAGCGCAAAAACGGGACTCCTGTACGAGCAGTACTTC.

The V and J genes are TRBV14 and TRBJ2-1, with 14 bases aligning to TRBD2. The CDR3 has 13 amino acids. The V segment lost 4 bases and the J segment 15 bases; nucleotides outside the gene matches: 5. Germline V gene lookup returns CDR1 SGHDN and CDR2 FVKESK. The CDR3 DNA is TGTGCCAGCAGCCGGACTAGCGGGAGGCGTGGGTTCTTC. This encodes CASSRTSGRRGFF.

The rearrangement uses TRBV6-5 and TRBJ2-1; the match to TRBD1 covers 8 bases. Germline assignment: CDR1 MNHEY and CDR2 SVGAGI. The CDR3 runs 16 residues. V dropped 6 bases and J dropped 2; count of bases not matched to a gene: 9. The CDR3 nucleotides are TGTGCCAGCAGACCAGGCAGACAGGGGCCCTACAATGAGCAGTTCTTC. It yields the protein CASRPGRQGPYNEQFF.

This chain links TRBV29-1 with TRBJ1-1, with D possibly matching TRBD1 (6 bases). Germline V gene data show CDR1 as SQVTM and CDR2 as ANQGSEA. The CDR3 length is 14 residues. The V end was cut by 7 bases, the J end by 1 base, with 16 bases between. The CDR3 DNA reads TGCAGCGCGGAAGGGGGGGCGGAGAACACTGAAGCTTTCTTT. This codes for CSAEGGAENTEAFF.

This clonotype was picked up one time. CDR3 sequence: CASSPFAAGDPLSTDTQYF. In DNA form, the CDR3 reads TGTGCCAGCAGCCCCTTTGCAGCGGGGGACCCCCTTAGCACAGATACGCAGTATTTT. The chain recombines TRBV4-2 with TRBJ2-3; 8 bases align to TRBD2. Per the germline V gene, CDR1 is LGHNA and CDR2 is YNFKEQ. J was trimmed by 0 bases and V by 4 bases; bases with no gene match: 15. This CDR3 is 19 amino acids long.

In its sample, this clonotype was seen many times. CDR3 nucleotide sequence: TGTGCCAGCGGGGCAGACAGGGAGAGGGAGCAGTTCTTC. Translating it yields CASGADREREQFF. The chain uses TRBV11-2 and TRBJ2-1; 7 bases fit TRBD1. This CDR3 has 13 amino acids. Germline V CDR1 and CDR2: SGHAT, FQNNGV. J gave up 10 bases and V 8 bases, and 11 bases lay outside the gene matches.

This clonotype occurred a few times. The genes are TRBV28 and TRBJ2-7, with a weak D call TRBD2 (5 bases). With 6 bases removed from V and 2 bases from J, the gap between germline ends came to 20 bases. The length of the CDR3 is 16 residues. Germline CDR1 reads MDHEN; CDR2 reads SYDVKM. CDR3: CASRTEALQRTYEQYF. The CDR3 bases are TGTGCCAGCAGGACGGAGGCCCTCCAGCGGACCTACGAGCAGTACTTC.

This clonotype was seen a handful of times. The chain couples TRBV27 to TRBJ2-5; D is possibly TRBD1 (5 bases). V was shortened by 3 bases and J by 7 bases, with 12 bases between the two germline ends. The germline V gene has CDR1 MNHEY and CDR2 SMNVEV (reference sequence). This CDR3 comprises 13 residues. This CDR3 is CASSLRPQGTQYF. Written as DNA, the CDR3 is TGTGCCAGCAGTTTGAGGCCTCAGGGGACCCAGTACTTC.

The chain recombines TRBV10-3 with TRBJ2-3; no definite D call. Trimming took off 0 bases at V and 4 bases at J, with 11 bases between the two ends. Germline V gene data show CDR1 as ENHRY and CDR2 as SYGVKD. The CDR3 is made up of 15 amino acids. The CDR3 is CAISESSADPDTQYF. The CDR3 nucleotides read TGTGCCATCAGTGAGTCGAGCGCTGACCCAGATACGCAGTATTTT.

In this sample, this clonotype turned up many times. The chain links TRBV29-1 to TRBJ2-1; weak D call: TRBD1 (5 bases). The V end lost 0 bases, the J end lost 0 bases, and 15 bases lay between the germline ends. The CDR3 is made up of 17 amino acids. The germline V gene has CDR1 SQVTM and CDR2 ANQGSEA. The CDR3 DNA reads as TGCAGCGTTGAAGATGATCGGGCACAGGCCTCCTACAATGAGCAGTTCTTC. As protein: CSVEDDRAQASYNEQFF.

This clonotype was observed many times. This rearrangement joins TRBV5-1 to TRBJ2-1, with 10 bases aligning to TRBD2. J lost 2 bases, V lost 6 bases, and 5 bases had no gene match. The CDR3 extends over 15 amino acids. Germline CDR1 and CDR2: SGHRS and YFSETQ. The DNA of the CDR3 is TGCGCCAGCACTGGTAGCGGGGGGACCTACAATGAGCAGTTCTTC. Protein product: CASTGSGGTYNEQFF.

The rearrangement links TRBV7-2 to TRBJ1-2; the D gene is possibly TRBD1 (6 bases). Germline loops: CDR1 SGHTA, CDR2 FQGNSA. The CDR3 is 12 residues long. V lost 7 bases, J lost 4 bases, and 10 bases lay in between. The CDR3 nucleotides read TGTGCCAGCATCGTAGGGGGCTATGGCTACACCTTC. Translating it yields CASIVGGYGYTF.

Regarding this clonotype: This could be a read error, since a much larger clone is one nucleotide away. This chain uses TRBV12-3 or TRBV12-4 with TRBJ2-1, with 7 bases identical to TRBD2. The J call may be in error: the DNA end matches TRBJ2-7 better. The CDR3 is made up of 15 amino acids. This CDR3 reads CTSSRRREWEDEQYF. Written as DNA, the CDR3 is TGTACCAGCAGTCGAAGGCGGGAGTGGGAGGACGAGCAGTACTTC.